What follows are 16 T cell receptor beta chains derived from one specimen sequenced in a study of blood T cell repertoires in COVID-19. Measured with immunoSEQ multiplex PCR; TCRdb has only the in-frame clones, and not every one. The repertoire holds over 130,000 clones, with about three quarters as singletons. The sequencing input was peripheral blood. The origin of the receptors is a woman aged 80 or over with active or convalescent COVID-19.

This sequence joins TRBV3-1 (or the pseudogene TRBV3-2) and TRBJ2-7; D call uncertain. Deletions cut 3 bases from V and 1 base from J, with 4 bases between. This CDR3 spans 12 amino acids. In germline, CDR1 is LGHDT, CDR2 YNNKEL (reference sequence). Here the CDR3 DNA reads TGTGCCAGCAGCCATCAATCCTACGAGCAGTACTTC. Its protein is CASSHQSYEQYF.

This clone showed up just a few times. The CDR3 region has the DNA TGCGCCAGCAGCCAGGACAGGGGGCTCGAAAAACTGTTTTTT. It translates to CASSQDRGLEKLFF. V gene TRBV4-1 combines with J gene TRBJ1-4; 11 bases are a match to TRBD1. Trimming took 3 bases from V and 8 from J; bases not matched to a gene: 2. CDR1 MGHRA and CDR2 YSYEKL come from the germline V gene. The CDR3 extends over 14 amino acids.

The V call is TRBV6-5, the J call TRBJ1-1; possible D gene TRBD1, 5 bases. The germline V gene has CDR1 MNHEY and CDR2 SVGAGI. The V gene lost 2 bases and the J gene lost 3 bases, with 13 bases spanning the gap. The CDR3 is 15 amino acids. The CDR3 sequence is CASSYQGSRDTEAFF. As DNA, the CDR3 is TGTGCCAGCAGTTACCAGGGTTCTAGGGACACTGAAGCTTTCTTT.

This chain connects TRBV4-3 to TRBJ1-4; perhaps TRBD1 as D (5 bases). V shed 1 base and J shed 8 bases, with 14 bases lying between them. Germline V gene sequence: CDR1 LGHNA, CDR2 YSLEER. The CDR3 sequence is 15 residues long. CDR3 sequence reads: CASSQVSGGREKLFF. The CDR3 DNA is TGCGCCAGCAGCCAAGTGTCGGGGGGTCGGGAAAAACTGTTTTTT.

The chain carries TRBV19 and TRBJ2-1; 7 nucleotides match TRBD2. The germline V gene encodes CDR1 LNHDA and CDR2 SQIVND (reference sequence). The trim removed 3 bases at V and 3 bases at J, leaving 14 bases unmatched. The CDR3 has 18 residues. The CDR3 sequence is CASSIVLGGRTIYNEQFF. In DNA form, the CDR3 reads TGTGCCAGTAGTATTGTTCTTGGCGGGAGAACTATCTACAATGAGCAGTTCTTC.

The chain employs TRBV19 and TRBJ1-5; 7 positions agree with TRBD1. The germline V gene has CDR1 LNHDA and CDR2 SQIVND (reference sequence). The J segment lost 7 bases and the V segment lost 4 bases, leaving 7 bases of the junction unmatched. This CDR3 is 14 amino acids long. CDR3 in DNA: TGTGCCAGTAGTACCGGGACAGCTGAACAGCCCCAGCATTTT. Its protein product is CASSTGTAEQPQHF.

V gene TRBV5-1 combines with J gene TRBJ2-7; 7 nucleotides align to TRBD2. The CDR3 sequence is 15 residues long. CDR1 and CDR2 from the germline V gene are SGHRS and YFSETQ. V gave up 0 bases and J gave up 0 bases; unmatched junction bases: 3. The CDR3 spells CASSLVSGGSYEQYF. The CDR3 nucleotides read TGCGCCAGCAGCTTGGTATCGGGGGGCTCCTACGAGCAGTACTTC.

This clone was detected a few times. The chain joins TRBV5-5 to TRBJ2-2; D gene uncertain. V lost 0 bases and J 1 base, leaving 4 bases between the germline ends. The CDR3 is 14 residues long. Germline-derived CDR1 and CDR2 are SGHKS and YYEKEE (reference sequence). CDR3 DNA: TGTGCCAGCAGCTTGGACGGGAACACCGGGGAGCTGTTTTTT. Protein sequence: CASSLDGNTGELFF.

The chain is built from TRBV5-5 and TRBJ2-7, with a tentative D call TRBD1 (5 bases). Trimming stripped 0 bases from V and 1 base from J, with 8 bases between. This CDR3 is built from 14 residues. Germline CDR1 is SGHKS and CDR2 is YYEKEE (reference sequence). CDR3 sequence: CASSLARASYEQYF. The CDR3 nucleotides read TGTGCCAGCAGCTTGGCCAGGGCTTCCTACGAGCAGTACTTC.

The CDR3 coding sequence is TGTGCCAGCAGTGAAGCACCGGGAGGGCTAGCTGAAGCTTTCTTT. Translation gives CASSEAPGGLAEAFF. This chain links TRBV6-1 with TRBJ1-1; D ambiguous. The CDR3 spans 15 residues. Germline V gene lookup returns CDR1 MNHNS and CDR2 SASEGT. V lost 0 bases, J lost 6 bases, and 14 bases lay in between.

This chain's CDR3 is CASSPSRTHGYTF. CDR3 nucleotide sequence: TGTGCCAGCAGTCCGTCGAGGACTCATGGCTACACCTTC. This sequence joins TRBV28 and TRBJ1-2; D uncertain. CDR3 size: 13 residues. Germline CDR1 MDHEN, CDR2 SYDVKM. Trimming removed 5 bases from V and 6 bases from J, with 13 bases in between.

This clone was observed a few times. The rearrangement joins TRBV6-2 or TRBV6-3 to TRBJ2-6; TRBD1 matches at 7 bases. Losses at the gene ends were 5 bases for V and 0 bases for J; bases not matched to a gene: 7. Germline-derived CDR1 and CDR2 are MNHEY and SVGEGT. The CDR3 spans 17 residues. CDR3 loop: CASSGTERSSGANVLTF. DNA for the CDR3: TGTGCCAGCAGTGGGACAGAGAGATCCTCTGGGGCCAACGTCCTGACTTTC.

A single count supports this clone. The V and J genes are TRBV2 and TRBJ1-6; the match to TRBD1 covers 8 bases. V shed 5 bases, J shed 11 bases, and the junction held 8 bases outside the gene matches. The germline gives CDR1 SNHLY, CDR2 FYNNEI. CDR3 length: 14 amino acids. CDR3: CASSSGQGNPPLHF. The CDR3 region has the DNA TGTGCCAGCAGTAGCGGACAGGGAAATCCACCCCTCCACTTT.

The chain uses TRBV6-2 or TRBV6-3 and TRBJ1-6; unclear D gene. V was shortened by 2 bases and J by 0 bases, with 8 bases between the two germline ends. Germline lookup yields CDR1 MNHEY and CDR2 SVGEGT. The CDR3 runs 16 residues. The CDR3 is CASSYLGSSYNSPLHF. DNA for the CDR3: TGTGCCAGCAGTTACCTGGGGAGCTCCTATAATTCACCCCTCCACTTT.

The chain uses TRBV28 and TRBJ1-2, with 7 bases lining up with TRBD1. The CDR3 consists of 14 residues. Germline V gene data show CDR1 as MDHEN and CDR2 as SYDVKM. With V trimmed by 6 bases and J by 3 bases, 7 bases remained unmatched. CDR3 loop: CASSQMTGYYGYTF. CDR3 DNA sequence: TGTGCCAGCAGCCAAATGACAGGGTACTATGGCTACACCTTC.

This clone was found a few times. The chain joins TRBV3-1 (or the pseudogene TRBV3-2) to TRBJ2-5; D possibly corresponds to TRBD1 (6 bases). The V end was cut by 4 bases, the J end by 5 bases, with 14 bases between. This CDR3 spans 14 amino acids. Per germline, CDR1 LGHDT and CDR2 YNNKEL (reference sequence). The CDR3 protein is CASSRVTGFETQYF. The DNA of the CDR3 is TGTGCCAGCAGCCGAGTCACAGGGTTCGAGACCCAGTACTTC.